One and the same sample provided the 14 T cell receptor beta chains below, sequenced in a study of Ad26.COV2.S vaccination and SARS-CoV-2 variants. Sequencing was performed with immunoSEQ multiplex PCR; in TCRdb, only in-frame clones are kept and a portion is missing. The sample lists about 400,000 clones; approximately 90% were seen once. As for treatment: 19 received Ad26.COV2.S at low or high dose, single or two shots; roughly five received placebo; per-sample allocation not given. Each sample was drawn 63 days after the first injection (of vaccine or placebo). The sample in question was peripheral blood, obtained in a trial of Ad26.COV2.S vaccine versus placebo. All receptors come from a person between 18 and 59 years old who received the Ad26.COV2.S COVID-19 vaccine or a placebo.

In the case of this clone: Additional DNA sequences in this sample encode the identical CDR3. The rearrangement links TRBV19 to TRBJ1-1, with 7 bases aligning to TRBD1. The CDR3 has 13 amino acids. Germline CDR1 LNHDA, CDR2 SQIVND (reference sequence). V lost 7 bases and J lost 1; bases outside the gene matches: 3. The CDR3 nucleotides read TGTGCCAGTACGAGGACAGGGAACACTGAAGCTTTCTTT. Translated, it gives CASTRTGNTEAFF.

This clone showed up just once. This chain connects TRBV19 to TRBJ1-2; D is perhaps TRBD1 (5 bases). Between the trimmed V and J ends, which lost 6 bases and 4 bases, there was a span of 15 bases. Germline CDR1 LNHDA, CDR2 SQIVND (reference sequence). CDR3 length equals 14 residues. The DNA of the CDR3 is TGTGCCAGTAGGATACTCCAGGGATTCTATGGCTACACCTTC. It specifies CASRILQGFYGYTF.

The chain links TRBV4-3 to TRBJ2-5; D is uncertain. Germline values: CDR1 LGHNA, CDR2 YSLEER. V lost 0 bases to trimming and J lost 4 bases, with 15 bases between them. This CDR3 spans 16 amino acids. CDR3 amino acids: CASSQDSVSSPETQYF. DNA for the CDR3: TGCGCCAGCAGCCAAGACTCAGTCTCCAGCCCAGAGACCCAGTACTTC.

The chain employs TRBV15 and TRBJ2-7; tentative D call: TRBD2 (5 bases). CDR1 is LNHNV, CDR2 YYDKDF, per germline (reference sequence). The CDR3 length is 15 residues. Trimming took 0 bases from V and 3 from J, leaving 12 bases between them. The CDR3 spells CATSRDPQEVYEQYF. As DNA, the CDR3 is TGTGCCACCAGCAGAGATCCGCAGGAGGTCTACGAGCAGTACTTC. Based on the CDR3 plus reference TRBV15 and TRBJ2-7, the full variable domain is DAMVIQNPRYQVTQFGKPVTLSCSQTLNHNVMYWYQQKSSQAPKLLFHYYDKDFNNEADTPDNFQSRRPNTSFCFLDIRSPGLGDTAMYLCATSRDPQEVYEQYFGPGTRLTVT.

The rearrangement links TRBV19 to TRBJ1-1; possibly TRBD1 for D (5 bases). This CDR3 region has 12 residues. The V gene lost 5 bases and the J gene lost 11 bases, with 15 bases spanning the gap. Germline assignment: CDR1 LNHDA and CDR2 SQIVND (reference sequence). In DNA form, the CDR3 reads TGTGCCAGTAGTCCACCCGGGACGTCCGCTTTCTTT. Translated: CASSPPGTSAFF.

The J gene is TRBJ2-3, the V gene TRBV2, with D perhaps matching TRBD1 or TRBD2 (5 bases each). V lost 8 bases and J lost 0, with 15 bases in between. Germline CDR1 and CDR2: SNHLY and FYNNEI. The CDR3 is 15 residues long. CDR3 nucleotide sequence: TGTGCCAGCCGGGACGAGACAGCTAGCACAGATACGCAGTATTTT. Protein: CASRDETASTDTQYF.

The CDR3 sequence is CASSPEGEEAFF. The CDR3 coding sequence is TGTGCCAGCAGCCCGGAGGGGGAGGAAGCTTTCTTT. The chain combines TRBV11-2 with TRBJ1-1; possible D gene TRBD1, 6 bases. The CDR3 spans 12 residues. Germline V gene sequence: CDR1 SGHAT, CDR2 FQNNGV. The V and J ends lost 5 bases and 8 bases respectively, with 12 bases between them.

The chain combines TRBV14 with TRBJ1-2, with TRBD1 as a possible D gene (6 bases). The CDR3 runs 15 residues. Trimming removed 1 base from V and 5 bases from J, with 14 bases in between. The germline CDR1 and CDR2 sequences are SGHDN and FVKESK. CDR3 sequence reads: CASSQATGFGYGYTF. CDR3 coding DNA: TGTGCCAGCAGCCAAGCAACAGGGTTTGGGTATGGCTACACCTTC.

This chain connects TRBV28 to TRBJ1-1, with D maybe TRBD1 (6 bases). Germline assignment: CDR1 MDHEN and CDR2 SYDVKM. Trimming left V 7 bases short and J 0 bases short, with 15 bases between. This CDR3 has 15 residues. This CDR3 reads CASKKHRDLNTEAFF. Here the CDR3 DNA reads TGTGCCAGCAAAAAGCACAGGGACCTGAACACTGAAGCTTTCTTT.

This chain links TRBV15 with TRBJ1-2, with TRBD1 as a possible D gene (5 bases). CDR3 length: 12 amino acids. The germline V and J ends were trimmed by 6 bases and 4 bases, with 9 bases remaining between them. Germline V gene data show CDR1 as LNHNV and CDR2 as YYDKDF (reference sequence). The CDR3 protein is CATSRDVYGYTF. The CDR3 region has the DNA TGTGCCACCAGTAGGGACGTCTATGGCTACACCTTC. Variable domain in full (rest from reference TRBV15 and TRBJ1-2): DAMVIQNPRYQVTQFGKPVTLSCSQTLNHNVMYWYQQKSSQAPKLLFHYYDKDFNNEADTPDNFQSRRPNTSFCFLDIRSPGLGDTAMYLCATSRDVYGYTFGSGTRLTVV.

This chain uses TRBV4-3 with TRBJ2-3; D unresolved. The CDR3 has 14 amino acids. V gave up 0 bases and J gave up 7 bases, with 11 bases separating them. Germline V gene lookup returns CDR1 LGHNA and CDR2 YSLEER. The CDR3 sequence: CASSQDGSPNTQYF. DNA of the CDR3: TGCGCCAGCAGCCAAGATGGCTCCCCCAATACGCAGTATTTT.

This chain connects TRBV29-1 to TRBJ2-3; tentatively, D is TRBD1 (6 bases). Trimming pared 1 base from V and 0 bases from J, leaving 11 bases between. This CDR3 comprises 15 residues. In germline, CDR1 is SQVTM, CDR2 ANQGSEA. CDR3 loop: CSVEGGPPSTDTQYF. CDR3 DNA sequence: TGCAGCGTTGAAGGGGGGCCCCCTAGCACAGATACGCAGTATTTT.

This chain uses TRBV18 with TRBJ2-5, with D possibly matching TRBD1 (6 bases). This CDR3 is built from 16 residues. V lost 3 bases, J lost 5 bases, and 19 bases lay in between. Germline CDR1 KGHSH, CDR2 LQKENI. The CDR3 nucleotides read TGTGCCAGCTCACCGAGATTTCCGGCCAGGGGTGAGACCCAGTACTTC. It is translated as CASSPRFPARGETQYF.

The rearrangement joins TRBV24-1 to TRBJ2-3; 8 positions match TRBD1. The V gene end was trimmed by 7 bases and the J gene end by 5 bases; junction bases not matched to a gene: 10. There are 15 residues in the CDR3. Germline CDR1 is KGHDR and CDR2 is SFDVKD. Here the CDR3 DNA reads TGTGCCACCAGCCGGTGGGCAGGGGGCTTAGATACGCAGTATTTT. Protein product: CATSRWAGGLDTQYF.